The 15 T cell receptor beta chains listed next were all sequenced from one sample in a study of spatial heterogeneity in lung cancer. The time point denotes: sample taken at primary tumor resection. In TCRdb, the 5' RACE reads were re-called with MiXCR into one record per CDR3 protein. The sample records 20,000 to 25,000 distinct CDR3 sequences, roughly 4.2% being singletons. The sequenced sample was PBMCs, obtained at surgery. The source is a male donor with early-stage non-small cell lung cancer.

This clonotype was counted ten times or more. This chain joins TRBV7-2 and TRBJ2-3; 8 bases are shared with TRBD1. CDR1 is SGHTA and CDR2 is FQGNSA in the germline V gene. V lost 5 bases and J lost 3; bases outside the gene matches: 7. This CDR3 spans 15 amino acids. The CDR3 loop is CASSPRQGSTDTQYF. The CDR3 DNA follows: TGTGCCAGCAGCCCACGACAGGGGAGTACAGATACGCAGTATTTT.

This clonotype was detected ten times or more. CDR3 sequence reads: CASSPTSSYEQYF. As DNA, the CDR3 is TGTGCCAGCTCACCAACAAGTTCCTACGAGCAGTACTTC. V is TRBV18 and J is TRBJ2-7; no clear D. Trimming removed 2 bases from V and 1 base from J, with 6 bases in between. The CDR3 is 13 amino acids. Per the germline V gene, CDR1 is KGHSH and CDR2 is LQKENI.

The chain has TRBV15 and TRBJ1-3, with TRBD1 as a possible D gene (6 bases). Germline assignment: CDR1 LNHNV and CDR2 YYDKDF (reference sequence). The V end was cut by 0 bases, the J end by 5 bases, with 11 bases between. The CDR3 extends over 15 amino acids. This CDR3 is CATSREGAVRNTIYF. In DNA form, the CDR3 reads TGTGCCACCAGCAGAGAGGGGGCAGTGAGAAACACCATATATTTT.

In this sample, this clonotype turned up many times. The J gene is TRBJ1-4, the V gene TRBV3-1; D uncertain. V lost 2 bases to trimming and J lost 3 bases, with 7 bases between them. The CDR3 is 14 amino acids. The germline V gene has CDR1 LGHDT and CDR2 YNNKEL (reference sequence). CDR3: CASSQRTANEKLFF. The CDR3 nucleotides read TGTGCCAGCAGCCAAAGGACCGCTAATGAAAAACTGTTTTTT.

This clonotype has a single count. This may come from a read error, since a much larger clone is one base off. This sequence joins TRBV6-5 and TRBJ1-6; 10 nucleotides line up with TRBD1. CDR1 MNHEY and CDR2 SVGAGI come from the germline V gene. CDR3 length: 14 amino acids. The trim removed 6 bases at V and 10 bases at J, leaving 6 bases unmatched. CDR3 residues: CASRFGQGDSPLHF. The CDR3 DNA reads TGTGCCAGCAGGTTCGGACAGGGGGACTCACCCCTCCACTTT.

Many counts were recorded for this clonotype. This sequence joins TRBV5-1 and TRBJ1-4; maybe TRBD1 (5 bases). The germline gives CDR1 SGHRS, CDR2 YFSETQ. The CDR3 covers 14 residues. Deletions cut 7 bases from V and 12 bases from J, with 22 bases between. The CDR3 sequence: CASAFGDWADELFF. The CDR3, as DNA: TGCGCCAGCGCCTTCGGGGACTGGGCGGATGAACTGTTTTTT.

This clonotype came up many times. The chain has TRBV5-1 and TRBJ2-7; 14 bases map to TRBD2. The ends lost 4 bases at V and 2 bases at J; junction bases unmatched: 8. Per the germline V gene, CDR1 is SGHRS and CDR2 is YFSETQ. The CDR3 is 17 residues long. CDR3 sequence (DNA): TGCGCCAGCAGCCGAGGGACTAGCGGGAGTACGGCCTACGAGCAGTACTTC. Protein sequence: CASSRGTSGSTAYEQYF.

This clonotype was picked up many times. The chain employs TRBV28 and TRBJ1-1, with D perhaps matching TRBD1 (6 bases). Germline assignment: CDR1 MDHEN and CDR2 SYDVKM. This CDR3 contains 17 residues. Deletions cut 3 bases from V and 0 bases from J, with 17 bases between. CDR3 DNA: TGTGCCAGCAGTTTCCCCAGGGGCGGTTCCATGAACACTGAAGCTTTCTTT. This gives the protein CASSFPRGGSMNTEAFF.

This clonotype was picked up many times. V and J are TRBV5-1 and TRBJ1-2; D possibly corresponds to TRBD1 (5 bases). Germline assignment: CDR1 SGHRS and CDR2 YFSETQ. CDR3 length: 12 residues. V shed 4 bases and J shed 8 bases, with 12 bases lying between them. The CDR3 bases are TGCGCCAGCAGCCGTTGGGGGGAAGGCTACACCTTC. This gives the protein CASSRWGEGYTF.

This clonotype has ten or more counts. The chain is built from TRBV5-6 and TRBJ2-3; no definite D call. This CDR3 has 14 residues. The V end was cut by 2 bases, the J end by 3 bases, with 10 bases between. Germline V gene lookup returns CDR1 SGHDT and CDR2 YYEEEE. The DNA of the CDR3 is TGTGCCAGCAGCTTCACAGTCGGGACAGATACGCAGTATTTT. This translates into CASSFTVGTDTQYF.

This clonotype was detected ten times or more. This chain links TRBV5-4 with TRBJ1-1; TRBD1 is a possible D gene (5 bases). V was shortened by 4 bases and J by 3 bases, with 16 bases between the two germline ends. Germline CDR1 is SGHNT and CDR2 is YYREEE (reference sequence). The CDR3 length is 15 residues. The CDR3 DNA is TGTGCCAGCAGCCTACTCGGCAGGGTGGACACTGAAGCTTTCTTT. Translating gives CASSLLGRVDTEAFF.

This clonotype was seen many times. The chain joins TRBV10-3 to TRBJ1-6; D might be TRBD1 (6 bases). Looked up from germline, CDR1 is ENHRY and CDR2 is SYGVKD. This CDR3 comprises 14 residues. V was trimmed by 6 bases and J by 8 bases, leaving 14 bases between them. The CDR3 coding sequence is TGTGCCATCAGACAACAGGGAGGGGATTCACCCCTCCACTTT. This gives the protein CAIRQQGGDSPLHF.

By proportion, this clonotype is medium-sized (0.01 to 0.1%). The chain joins TRBV10-3 to TRBJ2-5; perhaps D is TRBD1 or TRBD2 (5 bases each). Trimming took 3 bases from V and 1 from J, leaving 15 bases between them. The germline gives CDR1 ENHRY, CDR2 SYGVKD. The CDR3 sequence is 16 residues long. CDR3: CAISDTFPGPQETQYF. The CDR3 DNA follows: TGTGCCATCAGTGATACTTTCCCGGGACCCCAAGAGACCCAGTACTTC.

In this sample, this clonotype turned up many times. V gene TRBV5-4 combines with J gene TRBJ1-1, with TRBD1 matching 7 bases. The germline gives CDR1 SGHNT, CDR2 YYREEE (reference sequence). The V and J ends lost 2 bases and 1 base, in that order; junction bases with no gene match: 8. This CDR3 is 16 amino acids long. CDR3 sequence (DNA): TGTGCCAGCAGCTTCGGCGGTGCAGGGGGGAACACTGAAGCTTTCTTT. It specifies CASSFGGAGGNTEAFF.

Relative to its sample, this clonotype is medium-sized (0.01 to 0.1%). V gene TRBV12-3 or TRBV12-4 combines with J gene TRBJ2-1; 9 nucleotides match TRBD1. The CDR3 is made up of 14 amino acids. Trimming cost V 6 bases and J 7 bases; bases outside gene matches: 7. The CDR3 bases are TGTGCCAGCAGCCCCACGACAGGGGGTAATGAGCAGTTCTTC. It yields the protein CASSPTTGGNEQFF.